This T cell receptor (beta chain) appears in the sequencing data of a study of identical twins. TCRdb re-called the 5' RACE reads with MiXCR, one entry per CDR3 protein. The sample lists 450,000 or so distinct CDR3 sequences, approximately 24% occurring once. A few counts support this clonotype. This CDR3 is 15 amino acids long. Per germline, CDR1 KGHDR and CDR2 SFDVKD. V lost 7 bases and J lost 1; bases outside the gene matches: 7. The sample was also reused in another study, on T cells expressing NK-cell markers.

Sample: CD4+ T cells sorted from blood. The rearrangement uses TRBV24-1 and TRBJ2-3; TRBD1 aligns across 7 bases. This TCR was recovered from a woman aged 18-30 years in good health. As DNA, the CDR3 is TGTGCCACCAGCCAGACAGGGATGGGCACAGATACGCAGTATTTT. Its protein is CATSQTGMGTDTQYF.